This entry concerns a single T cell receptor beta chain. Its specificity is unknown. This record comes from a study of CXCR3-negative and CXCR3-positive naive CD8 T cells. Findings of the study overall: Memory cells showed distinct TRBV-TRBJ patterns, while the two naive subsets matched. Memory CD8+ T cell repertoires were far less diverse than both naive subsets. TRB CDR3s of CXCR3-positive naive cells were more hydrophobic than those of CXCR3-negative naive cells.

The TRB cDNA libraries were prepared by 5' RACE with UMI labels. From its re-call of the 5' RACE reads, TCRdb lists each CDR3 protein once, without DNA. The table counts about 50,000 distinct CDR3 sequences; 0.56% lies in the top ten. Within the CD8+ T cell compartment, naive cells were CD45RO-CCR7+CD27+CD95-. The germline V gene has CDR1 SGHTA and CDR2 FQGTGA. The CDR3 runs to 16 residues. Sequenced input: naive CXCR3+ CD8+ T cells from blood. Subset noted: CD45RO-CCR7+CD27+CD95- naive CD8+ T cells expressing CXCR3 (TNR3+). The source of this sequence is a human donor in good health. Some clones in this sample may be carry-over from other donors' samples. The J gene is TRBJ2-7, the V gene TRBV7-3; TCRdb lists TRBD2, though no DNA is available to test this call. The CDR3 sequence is CASSPLPAGTYNEQYF.